Presented here are 5 T cell receptor beta chains from one specimen sequenced in a study of PD-L1 blockade in urothelial cancer. TCRdb's copy holds only in-frame clones and misses some; the assay was immunoSEQ multiplex PCR. The table has just over 35,000 clones, roughly 84% seen once; the top ten hold under 12%. This sample's time point: peripheral blood 6 weeks after treatment start. The source material was PBMCs, sampled around atezolizumab (anti-PD-L1) treatment. Every receptor here comes from a man aged 35 to 55 with urothelial cancer.

The chain couples TRBV11-3 to TRBJ2-1; no firm D call. CDR1 SGHNT and CDR2 YENEEA come from the germline V gene. The CDR3 loop spans 14 amino acids. Trimming took 1 base from V and 0 from J, leaving 4 bases between them. This chain's CDR3 is CASSLGGSYNEQFF. The CDR3 DNA reads as TGTGCCAGCAGCTTAGGCGGCTCCTACAATGAGCAGTTCTTC.

J is TRBJ1-4 and V is TRBV18; D ambiguous. V gave up 3 bases and J gave up 8 bases, with 16 bases separating them. This CDR3 is built from 15 residues. CDR1 and CDR2 (germline): KGHSH, LQKENI. CDR3 nucleotides: TGTGCCAGCTCACCTAGCGTGCAGGCGGCGGAAAAACTGTTTTTT. This sequence encodes CASSPSVQAAEKLFF.

This clone was counted only a few times. The J gene is TRBJ2-2, the V gene TRBV19, with 7 bases aligning to TRBD1. The ends lost 5 bases at V and 0 bases at J; junction bases unmatched: 6. Looked up from germline, CDR1 is LNHDA and CDR2 is SQIVND (reference sequence). CDR3 size: 16 residues. The CDR3 reads CASSPWGQTNTGELFF. Here the CDR3 DNA reads TGTGCCAGTAGTCCCTGGGGACAGACGAACACCGGGGAGCTGTTTTTT. Based on the CDR3 plus reference TRBV19 and TRBJ2-2, the full variable domain is DGGITQSPKYLFRKEGQNVTLSCEQNLNHDAMYWYRQDPGQGLRLIYYSQIVNDFQKGDIAEGYSVSREKKESFPLTVTSAQKNPTAFYLCASSPWGQTNTGELFFGEGSRLTVL.

V usage is TRBV10-2 and J usage is TRBJ2-4, with a weak D call TRBD2 (5 bases). Germline assignment: CDR1 WSHSY and CDR2 SAAADI. V shed 3 bases and J shed 0 bases, with 12 bases lying between them. This CDR3 has 16 amino acids. This CDR3 reads CASSDAAALAKNIQYF. The CDR3 DNA reads as TGCGCCAGCAGTGACGCAGCGGCACTAGCCAAAAACATTCAGTACTTC.

This rearrangement joins TRBV14 to TRBJ2-7; TRBD2 matches 8 bases. CDR1 and CDR2 from the germline V gene are SGHDN and FVKESK. The length of the CDR3 is 17 residues. The V and J ends lost 4 bases and 0 bases, in that order; junction bases with no gene match: 11. CDR3 nucleotides: TGTGCCAGCAGCCGTGGTGTCCTTAGCGGGAACTCCTACGAGCAGTACTTC. The encoded protein is CASSRGVLSGNSYEQYF.